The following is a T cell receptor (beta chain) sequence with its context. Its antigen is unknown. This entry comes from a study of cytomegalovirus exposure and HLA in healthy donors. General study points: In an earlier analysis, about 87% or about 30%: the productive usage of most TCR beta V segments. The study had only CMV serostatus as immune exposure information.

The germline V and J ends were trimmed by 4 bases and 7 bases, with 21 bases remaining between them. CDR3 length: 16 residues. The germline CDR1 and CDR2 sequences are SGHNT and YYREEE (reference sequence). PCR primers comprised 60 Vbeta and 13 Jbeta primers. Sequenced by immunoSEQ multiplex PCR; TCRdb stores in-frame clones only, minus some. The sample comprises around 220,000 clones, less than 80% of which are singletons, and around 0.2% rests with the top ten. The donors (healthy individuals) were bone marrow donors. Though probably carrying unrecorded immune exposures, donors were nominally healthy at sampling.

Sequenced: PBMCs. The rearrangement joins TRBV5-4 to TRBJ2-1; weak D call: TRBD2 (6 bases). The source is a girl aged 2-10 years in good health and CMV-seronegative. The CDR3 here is CASSTAGPRTLNEQFF. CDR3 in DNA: TGTGCCAGCAGCACTGCGGGACCTAGAACCCTGAATGAGCAGTTCTTC.